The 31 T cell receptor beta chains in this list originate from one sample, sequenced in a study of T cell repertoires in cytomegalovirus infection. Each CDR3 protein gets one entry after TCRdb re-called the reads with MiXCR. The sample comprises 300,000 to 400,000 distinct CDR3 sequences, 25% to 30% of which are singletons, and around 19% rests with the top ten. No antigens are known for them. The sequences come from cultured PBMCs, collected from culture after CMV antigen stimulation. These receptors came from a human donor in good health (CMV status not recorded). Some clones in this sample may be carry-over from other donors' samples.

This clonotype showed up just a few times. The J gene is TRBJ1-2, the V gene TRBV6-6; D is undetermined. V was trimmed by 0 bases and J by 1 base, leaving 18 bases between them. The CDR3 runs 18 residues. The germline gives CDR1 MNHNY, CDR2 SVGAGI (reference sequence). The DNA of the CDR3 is TGTGCCAGCAGTTACTCGCGGTTGGCAGGACGGCTTAACTATGGCTACACCTTC. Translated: CASSYSRLAGRLNYGYTF.

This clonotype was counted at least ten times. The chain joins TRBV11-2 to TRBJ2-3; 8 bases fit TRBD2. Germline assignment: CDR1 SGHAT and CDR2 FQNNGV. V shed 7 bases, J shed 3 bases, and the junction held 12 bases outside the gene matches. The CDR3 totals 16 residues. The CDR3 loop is CASTSSGGRGTDTQYF. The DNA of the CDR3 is TGTGCCAGCACCTCTTCGGGAGGGAGAGGTACAGATACGCAGTATTTT.

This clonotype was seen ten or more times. The CDR3 nucleotides read TGTGCCAGCAGCTTAAGGGCTAGCTCCTCTTCTAGCACAGATACGCAGTATTTT. Translating it yields CASSLRASSSSSTDTQYF. The chain uses TRBV7-8 and TRBJ2-3, with D perhaps TRBD2 (5 bases). V lost 2 bases and J lost 0, with 18 bases in between. CDR1 and CDR2 from the germline V gene are SGHVS and FQNEAQ. CDR3 length: 18 amino acids.

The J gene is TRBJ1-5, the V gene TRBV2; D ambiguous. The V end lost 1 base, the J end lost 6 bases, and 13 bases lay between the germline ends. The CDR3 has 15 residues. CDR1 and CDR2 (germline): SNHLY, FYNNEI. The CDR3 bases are TGTGCCAGCAGTGAAGAGATTCAGGTCTCTCAGCCCCAGCATTTT. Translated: CASSEEIQVSQPQHF.

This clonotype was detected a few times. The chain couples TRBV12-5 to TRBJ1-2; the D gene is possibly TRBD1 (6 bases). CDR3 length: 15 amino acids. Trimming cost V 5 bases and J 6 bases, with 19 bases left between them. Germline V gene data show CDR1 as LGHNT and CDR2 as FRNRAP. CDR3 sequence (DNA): TGTGCTAGTGGTCCCGGTGGGGGGCAAAGTAATGGCTACACCTTC. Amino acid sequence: CASGPGGGQSNGYTF.

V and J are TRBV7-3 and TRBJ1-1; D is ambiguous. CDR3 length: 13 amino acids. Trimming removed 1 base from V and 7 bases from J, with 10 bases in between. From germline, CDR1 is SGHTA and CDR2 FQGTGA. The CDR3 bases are TGTGCCAGCAGCTTAATCGCAGGCGTTGAAGCTTTCTTT. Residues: CASSLIAGVEAFF.

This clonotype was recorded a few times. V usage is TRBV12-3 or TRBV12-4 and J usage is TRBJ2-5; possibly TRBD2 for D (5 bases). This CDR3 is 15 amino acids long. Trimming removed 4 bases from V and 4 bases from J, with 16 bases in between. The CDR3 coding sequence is TGTGCCAGCAGTTCCCCGACGGGAAGGAGAGAGACCCAGTACTTC. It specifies CASSSPTGRRETQYF.

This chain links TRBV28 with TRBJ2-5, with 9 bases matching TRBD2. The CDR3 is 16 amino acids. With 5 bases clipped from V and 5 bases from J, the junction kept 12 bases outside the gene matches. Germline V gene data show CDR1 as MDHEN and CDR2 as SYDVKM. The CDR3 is CASSITGTSWRETQYF. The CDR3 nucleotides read TGTGCCAGCAGTATTACCGGGACTAGCTGGCGCGAGACCCAGTACTTC.

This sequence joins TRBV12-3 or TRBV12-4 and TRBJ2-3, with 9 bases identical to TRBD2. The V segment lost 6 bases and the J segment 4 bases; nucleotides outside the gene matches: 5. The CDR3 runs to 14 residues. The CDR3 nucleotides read TGTGCCAGCAGCAATAGCGGGGGCTCAGATACGCAGTATTTT. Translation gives CASSNSGGSDTQYF.

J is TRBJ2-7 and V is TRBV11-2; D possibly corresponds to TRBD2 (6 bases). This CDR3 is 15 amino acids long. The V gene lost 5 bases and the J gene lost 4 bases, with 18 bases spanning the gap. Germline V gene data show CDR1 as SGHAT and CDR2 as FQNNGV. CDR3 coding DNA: TGTGCCAGCAGCCCGCTGACTAGATTTTTGTACGAGCAGTACTTC. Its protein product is CASSPLTRFLYEQYF.

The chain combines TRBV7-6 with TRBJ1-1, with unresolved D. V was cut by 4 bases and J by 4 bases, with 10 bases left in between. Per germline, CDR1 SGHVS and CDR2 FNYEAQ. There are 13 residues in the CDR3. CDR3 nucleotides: TGTGCCAGCAGCTCTGGACTGGGCACTGAAGCTTTCTTT. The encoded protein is CASSSGLGTEAFF.

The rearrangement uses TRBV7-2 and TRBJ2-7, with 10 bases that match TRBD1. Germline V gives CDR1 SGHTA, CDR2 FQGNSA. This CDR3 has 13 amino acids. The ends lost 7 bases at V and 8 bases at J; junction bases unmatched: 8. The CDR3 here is CASIPGQGSKQYF. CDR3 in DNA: TGTGCCAGCATTCCGGGACAGGGGTCTAAGCAGTACTTC. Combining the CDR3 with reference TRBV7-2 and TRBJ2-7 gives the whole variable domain GAGVSQSPSNKVTEKGKDVELRCDPISGHTALYWYRQSLGQGLEFLIYFQGNSAPDKSGLPSDRFSAERTGGSVSTLTIQRTQQEDSAVYLCASIPGQGSKQYFGPGTRLTVT.

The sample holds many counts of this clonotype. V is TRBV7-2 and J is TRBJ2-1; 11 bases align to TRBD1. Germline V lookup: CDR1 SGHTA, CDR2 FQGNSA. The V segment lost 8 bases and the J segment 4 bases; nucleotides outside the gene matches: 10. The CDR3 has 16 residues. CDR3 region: CASGTGGGIGYNEQFF. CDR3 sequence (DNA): TGTGCCAGCGGGACAGGGGGGGGAATAGGGTACAATGAGCAGTTCTTC.

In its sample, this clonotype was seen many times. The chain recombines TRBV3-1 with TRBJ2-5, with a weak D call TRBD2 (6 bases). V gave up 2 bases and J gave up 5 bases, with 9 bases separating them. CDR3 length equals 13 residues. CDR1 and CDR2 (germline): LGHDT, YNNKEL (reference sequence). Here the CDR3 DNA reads TGTGCCAGCAGCCAACAGCTAGCGGAGACCCAGTACTTC. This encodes CASSQQLAETQYF.

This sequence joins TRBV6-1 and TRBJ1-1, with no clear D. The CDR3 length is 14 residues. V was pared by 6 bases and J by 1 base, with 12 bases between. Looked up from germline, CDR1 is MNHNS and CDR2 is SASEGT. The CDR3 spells CASSEGSGNTEAFF. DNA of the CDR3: TGTGCCAGCAGCGAGGGATCTGGGAACACTGAAGCTTTCTTT.

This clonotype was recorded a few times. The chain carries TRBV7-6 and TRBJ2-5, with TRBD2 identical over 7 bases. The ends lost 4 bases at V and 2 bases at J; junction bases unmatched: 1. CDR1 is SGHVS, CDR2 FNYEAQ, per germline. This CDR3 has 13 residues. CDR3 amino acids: CASSSSGQETQYF. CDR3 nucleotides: TGTGCCAGCAGCTCTAGCGGTCAAGAGACCCAGTACTTC.

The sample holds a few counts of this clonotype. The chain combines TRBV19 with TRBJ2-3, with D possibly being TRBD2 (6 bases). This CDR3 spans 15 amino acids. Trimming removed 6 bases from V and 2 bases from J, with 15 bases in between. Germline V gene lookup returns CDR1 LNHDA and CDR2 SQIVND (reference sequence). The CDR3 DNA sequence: TGTGCCAGTAGCCTTATAGCGGACCTCACAGATACGCAGTATTTT. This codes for CASSLIADLTDTQYF.

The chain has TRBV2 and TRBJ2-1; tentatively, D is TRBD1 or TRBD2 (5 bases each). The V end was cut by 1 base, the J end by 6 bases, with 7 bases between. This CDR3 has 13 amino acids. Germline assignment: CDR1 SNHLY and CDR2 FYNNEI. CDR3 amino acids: CASSEVRGNEQFF. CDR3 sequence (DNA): TGTGCCAGCAGTGAAGTGAGGGGCAATGAGCAGTTCTTC. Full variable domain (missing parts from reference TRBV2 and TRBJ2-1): EPEVTQTPSHQVTQMGQEVILRCVPISNHLYFYWYRQILGQKVEFLVSFYNNEISEKSEIFDDQFSVERPDGSNFTLKIRSTKLEDSAMYFCASSEVRGNEQFFGPGTRLTVL.

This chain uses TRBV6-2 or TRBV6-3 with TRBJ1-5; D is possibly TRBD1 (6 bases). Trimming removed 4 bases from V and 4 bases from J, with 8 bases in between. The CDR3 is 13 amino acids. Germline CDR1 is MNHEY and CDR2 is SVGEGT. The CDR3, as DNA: TGTGCCAGCAGTTGGGGGGCAAATCAGCCCCAGCATTTT. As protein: CASSWGANQPQHF.

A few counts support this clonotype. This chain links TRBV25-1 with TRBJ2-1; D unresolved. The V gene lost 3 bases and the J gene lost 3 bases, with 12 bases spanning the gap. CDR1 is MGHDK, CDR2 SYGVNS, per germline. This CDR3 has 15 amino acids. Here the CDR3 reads CASSDDTRNYNEQFF. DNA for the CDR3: TGTGCCAGCAGTGACGACACCAGAAACTACAATGAGCAGTTCTTC. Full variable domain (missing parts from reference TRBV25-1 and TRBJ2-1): EADIYQTPRYLVIGTGKKITLECSQTMGHDKMYWYQQDPGMELHLIHYSYGVNSTEKGDLSSESTVSRIRTEHFPLTLESARPSHTSQYLCASSDDTRNYNEQFFGPGTRLTVL.

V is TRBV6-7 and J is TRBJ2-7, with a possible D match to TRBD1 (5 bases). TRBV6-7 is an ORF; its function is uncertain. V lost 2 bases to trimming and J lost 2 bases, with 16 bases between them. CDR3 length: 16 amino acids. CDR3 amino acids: CASSYPRTHEPYEQYF. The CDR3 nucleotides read TGTGCCAGCAGTTACCCTCGGACACACGAACCCTACGAGCAGTACTTC.

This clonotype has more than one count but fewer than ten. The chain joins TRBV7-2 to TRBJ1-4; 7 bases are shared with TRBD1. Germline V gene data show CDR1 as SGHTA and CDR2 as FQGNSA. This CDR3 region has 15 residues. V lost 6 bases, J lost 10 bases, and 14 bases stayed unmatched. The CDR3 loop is CASRRDSGAATKLFF. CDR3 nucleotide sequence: TGTGCCAGCAGGCGGGACAGCGGGGCAGCGACAAAACTGTTTTTT.

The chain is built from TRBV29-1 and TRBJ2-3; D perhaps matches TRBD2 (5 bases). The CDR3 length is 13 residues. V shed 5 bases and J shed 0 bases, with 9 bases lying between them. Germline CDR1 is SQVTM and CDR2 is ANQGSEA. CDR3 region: CSVRTGSTDTQYF. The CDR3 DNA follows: TGCAGCGTTAGGACGGGGAGCACAGATACGCAGTATTTT.

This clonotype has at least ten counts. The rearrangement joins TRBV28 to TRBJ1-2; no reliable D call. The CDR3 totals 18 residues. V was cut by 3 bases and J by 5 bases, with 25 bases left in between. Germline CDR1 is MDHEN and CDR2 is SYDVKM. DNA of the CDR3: TGTGCCAGCAGTTTCAATAGACTCGTTGGGGAAAGTGTATATGGCTACACCTTC. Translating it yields CASSFNRLVGESVYGYTF.

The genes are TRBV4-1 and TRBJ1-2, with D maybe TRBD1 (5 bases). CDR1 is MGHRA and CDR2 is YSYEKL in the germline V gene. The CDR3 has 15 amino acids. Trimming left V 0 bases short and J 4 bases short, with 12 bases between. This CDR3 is CASSQDGGGGYGYTF. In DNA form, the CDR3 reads TGCGCCAGCAGCCAAGATGGGGGGGGGGGCTATGGCTACACCTTC.

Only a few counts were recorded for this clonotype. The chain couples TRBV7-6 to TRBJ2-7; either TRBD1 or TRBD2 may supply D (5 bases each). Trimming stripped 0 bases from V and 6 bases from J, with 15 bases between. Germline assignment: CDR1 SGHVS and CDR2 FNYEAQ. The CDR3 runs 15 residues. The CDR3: CASSLASQGPGEQYF. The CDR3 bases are TGTGCCAGCAGCTTAGCGTCTCAGGGACCAGGCGAGCAGTACTTC.

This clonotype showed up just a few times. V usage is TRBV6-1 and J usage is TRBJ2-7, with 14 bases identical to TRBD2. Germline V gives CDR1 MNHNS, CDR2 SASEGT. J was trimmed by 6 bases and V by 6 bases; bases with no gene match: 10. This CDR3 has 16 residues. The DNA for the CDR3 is TGTGCCAGCAGGCCGGGACTAGCGGGAGCTAGGGTCGAGCAGTACTTC. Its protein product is CASRPGLAGARVEQYF.

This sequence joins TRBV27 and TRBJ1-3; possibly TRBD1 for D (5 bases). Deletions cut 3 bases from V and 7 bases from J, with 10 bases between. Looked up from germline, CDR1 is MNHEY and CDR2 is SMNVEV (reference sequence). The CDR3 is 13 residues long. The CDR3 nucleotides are TGTGCCAGCAGTTTTTTGGGGGATAACACCATATATTTT. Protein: CASSFLGDNTIYF.

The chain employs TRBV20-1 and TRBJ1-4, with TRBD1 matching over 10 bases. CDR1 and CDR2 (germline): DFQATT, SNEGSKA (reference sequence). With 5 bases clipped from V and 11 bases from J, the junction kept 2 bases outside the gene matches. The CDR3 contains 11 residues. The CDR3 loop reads CSAEDRGKLFF. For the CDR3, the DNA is TGCAGTGCTGAGGACAGGGGGAAACTGTTTTTT.

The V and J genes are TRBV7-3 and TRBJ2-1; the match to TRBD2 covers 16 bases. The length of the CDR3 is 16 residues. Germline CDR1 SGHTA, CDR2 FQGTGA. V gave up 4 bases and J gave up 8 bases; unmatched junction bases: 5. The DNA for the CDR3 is TGTGCCAGCAGCTCGGGACTAGCGGGGGGGTTGGATGAGCAGTTCTTC. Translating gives CASSSGLAGGLDEQFF.

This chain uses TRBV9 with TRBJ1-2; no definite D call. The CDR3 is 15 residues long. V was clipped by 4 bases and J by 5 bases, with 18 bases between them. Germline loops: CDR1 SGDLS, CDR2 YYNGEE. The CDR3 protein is CASSPTVTTEYGYTF. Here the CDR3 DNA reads TGTGCCAGCAGCCCCACAGTAACCACCGAATATGGCTACACCTTC.